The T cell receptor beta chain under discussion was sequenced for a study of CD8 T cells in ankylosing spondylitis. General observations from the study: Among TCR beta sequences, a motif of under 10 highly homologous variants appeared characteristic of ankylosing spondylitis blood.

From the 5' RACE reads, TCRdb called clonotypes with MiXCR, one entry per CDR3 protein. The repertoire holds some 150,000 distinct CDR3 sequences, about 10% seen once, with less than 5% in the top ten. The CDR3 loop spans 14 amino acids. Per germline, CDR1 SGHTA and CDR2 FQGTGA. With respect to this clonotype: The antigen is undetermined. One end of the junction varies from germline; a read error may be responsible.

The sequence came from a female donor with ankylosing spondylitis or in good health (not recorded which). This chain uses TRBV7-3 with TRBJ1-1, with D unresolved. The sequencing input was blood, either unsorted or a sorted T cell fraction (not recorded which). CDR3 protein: CACSLSALAGEAFF. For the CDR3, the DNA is TGTGCCTGCAGCTTAAGTGCTCTGGCGGGTGAAGCTTTCTTT.